This T cell receptor (beta chain) comes out of a study of blood T cells in healthy people across ages. Study-level results: Across the age range, TCR beta diversity per million T cells fell in a roughly linear way.

The second PCR ran about 6 to 11 cycles with a sample-barcoded 5' primer and J-beta primers. TCRdb re-derived calls from the 5' RACE reads in MiXCR, one entry per CDR3 protein. The sample holds about 800,000 distinct CDR3 sequences, just under 25% seen once. As regards this clonotype: What it binds is not known. A much bigger clone sits one base away, suggesting this may be a read error.

The CDR3 length is 14 residues. The V and J ends lost 6 bases and 0 bases, in that order; junction bases with no gene match: 5. CDR1 is SGHKS, CDR2 YYEKEE, per germline (reference sequence). This same sample was also part of a study on T cells of mothers and their children.

The TCR comes from a boy younger than 18 in good health. This chain connects TRBV5-5 to TRBJ1-1, with TRBD1 matching over 7 bases. The sequencing input was blood. For the CDR3, the DNA is TGTGCCAGCACCAAGGACAGGATGAACACTGAAGCTTTCTTT. It encodes CASTKDRMNTEAFF.